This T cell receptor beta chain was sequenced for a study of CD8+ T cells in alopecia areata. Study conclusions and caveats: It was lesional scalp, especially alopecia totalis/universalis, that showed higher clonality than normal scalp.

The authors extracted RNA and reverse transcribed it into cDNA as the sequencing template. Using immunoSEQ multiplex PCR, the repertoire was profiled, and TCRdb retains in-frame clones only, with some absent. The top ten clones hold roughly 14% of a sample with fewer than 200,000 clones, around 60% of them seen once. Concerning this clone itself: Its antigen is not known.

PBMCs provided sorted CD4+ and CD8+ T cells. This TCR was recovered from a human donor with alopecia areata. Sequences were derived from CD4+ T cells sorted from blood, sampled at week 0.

CDR3 bases: TGTGCCAGCAGCTTAGGGGCTAGCGGATACAATGAGCAGTTCTTC. This sequence encodes CASSLGASGYNEQFF. J is TRBJ2-1 and V is TRBV11-2; 7 bases are a match to TRBD2. Unmatched junction bases numbered 4, after V lost 1 base and J lost 4 bases. This CDR3 has 15 residues. CDR1 is SGHAT and CDR2 is FQNNGV in the germline V gene.